This T cell receptor (beta chain) was sequenced during a study of T cells in Graves' hyperthyroidism and ophthalmopathy. Study results and limitations: Blood samples included most of the expanded thyroid clonotypes exceeding 0.001.

RNA transcripts were the template for amplifying TCR beta CDR3 regions. Using the HTBI primer set, a first-round RT-PCR was run on the TCR CDR3. TCRdb reprocessed the multiplex PCR reads with MiXCR, giving one entry per CDR3 protein. The sample carries more than 300,000 distinct CDR3 sequences, roughly 14% recorded once. This CDR3 spans 16 amino acids. Trimming at V came to 6 bases and at J to 5 bases, leaving 6 bases not matched to a gene. Germline-derived CDR1 and CDR2 are MNHEY and SMNVEV (reference sequence). As regards this clonotype: Its cognate antigen is unknown. A much more abundant neighbour one base away suggests this may be a read error.

Diagnoses used clinical symptoms, serum thyroxine and TRAb, thyroid ultrasound and orbital computed tomography. Sequenced input: blood. The chain links TRBV27 to TRBJ2-3; TRBD2 matches 15 bases. This sequence was found in a woman aged 55 to 70 with Graves' hyperthyroidism. The DNA of the CDR3 is TGTGCCAGCAGCGCCGGACTAGCGGGAGGGAAAGATACGCAGTATTTT. Protein: CASSAGLAGGKDTQYF.